The clone carrying this T cell receptor beta chain was found once. As yet, its antigen is unknown. Profiled with immunoSEQ multiplex PCR; TCRdb holds only in-frame clones, not every one. This table holds 380,000 or so clones, roughly 85% found once. The V end was cut by 0 bases, the J end by 5 bases, with 7 bases between. The CDR3 totals 13 residues. Germline lookup yields CDR1 MNHEY and CDR2 SVGAGI. This sample is part of a study of Ad26.COV2.S vaccination and SARS-CoV-2 variants. Across the whole study: Doses of Ad26.COV2.S were injected into muscle once or twice, 56 days apart. Broader study findings: Spike-specific TCR breadth was greater in vaccine than placebo recipients. Responses of T cells in total may have been underestimated by the TCR breadth and depth analyses.

Treatment reported: 15 to 20 received Ad26.COV2.S at low or high dose, single or two shots; 5 received placebo; per-sample allocation not given. Each sample was drawn 63 days after the first injection (of vaccine or placebo). This sequence originates from a person aged 18-65 years who received the Ad26.COV2.S COVID-19 vaccine or a placebo. The sequencing here drew on peripheral blood, taken in a trial of Ad26.COV2.S vaccine versus placebo. The chain carries TRBV6-5 and TRBJ2-5; tentative D call: TRBD1 (6 bases). The DNA of the CDR3 is TGTGCCAGCAGTTACTCGGGGGCTGAGACCCAGTACTTC. Its translation: CASSYSGAETQYF.